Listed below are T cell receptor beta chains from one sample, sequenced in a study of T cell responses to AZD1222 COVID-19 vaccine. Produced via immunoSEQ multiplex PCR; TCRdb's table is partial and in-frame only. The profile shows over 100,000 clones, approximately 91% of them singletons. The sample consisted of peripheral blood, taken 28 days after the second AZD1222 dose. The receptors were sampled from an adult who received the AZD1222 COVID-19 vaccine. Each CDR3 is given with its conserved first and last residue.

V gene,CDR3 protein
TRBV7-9,CASSPRTGWNSPLHF
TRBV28,CASSRSGRATYEQFF
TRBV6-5,CASSGTGGRSEKLFF
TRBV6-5,CASSNRVVDEKLFF
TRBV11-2,CASSLEPASYEQYF
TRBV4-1,CASSHGGGANYGYTF
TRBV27,CASTKLGTGANTEAFF
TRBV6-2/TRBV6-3,CASSPTSGTYNEQFF
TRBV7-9,CASSLGTQPQHF
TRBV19,CASRPSHTGGPYEQYF
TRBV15,CATSRDSGADYGYTF